Below, 15 T cell receptor beta chains from the same sample are listed, as sequenced in a study of blood T cell repertoires in COVID-19. Some clones are missing from TCRdb's copy, which holds only in-frame ones; the method was immunoSEQ multiplex PCR. The table has some 99,000 clones, around 72% seen once. The sample consisted of peripheral blood. The origin of the receptors is a man between 65 and 79 years old with acute or convalescent COVID-19.

The CDR3 DNA is TGTGCCAGCAGTCAAAATCCGGGACTAGCGGGCGAGCAGTACTTC. Protein: CASSQNPGLAGEQYF. This chain uses TRBV2 with TRBJ2-7, with 12 bases aligning to TRBD2. This CDR3 is built from 15 residues. The germline V gene has CDR1 SNHLY and CDR2 FYNNEI. V lost 5 bases, J lost 6 bases, and 8 bases stayed unmatched.

The chain uses TRBV29-1 and TRBJ2-3; D is unclear. Germline assignment: CDR1 SQVTM and CDR2 ANQGSEA. V shed 4 bases and J shed 9 bases, with 8 bases lying between them. This CDR3 is built from 10 residues. CDR3 sequence (DNA): TGCAGCGTTGCCACCGAGACGCAGTATTTT. Translation gives CSVATETQYF.

V and J are TRBV19 and TRBJ2-1; TRBD2 aligns across 7 bases. Losses at the gene ends were 5 bases for V and 0 bases for J; bases not matched to a gene: 7. There are 16 residues in the CDR3. In germline, CDR1 is LNHDA, CDR2 SQIVND (reference sequence). The CDR3 here is CASSSLALSSYNEQFF. In nucleotides, the CDR3 is TGTGCCAGTAGTTCACTAGCGCTGAGCTCCTACAATGAGCAGTTCTTC.

The rearrangement joins TRBV27 to TRBJ1-6; D is unclear. The CDR3 is 15 residues long. The germline V gene encodes CDR1 MNHEY and CDR2 SMNVEV (reference sequence). V was clipped by 5 bases and J by 7 bases, with 15 bases between them. This chain's CDR3 is CASSTDRYGNSPLHF. DNA for the CDR3: TGTGCCAGCAGTACCGATCGTTACGGGAATTCACCCCTCCACTTT.

The V call is TRBV30, the J call TRBJ1-5, with 11 bases identical to TRBD1. The CDR3 runs to 14 residues. The germline V gene has CDR1 GTSNPN and CDR2 SVGIG (reference sequence). J gave up 5 bases and V 5 bases, and 5 bases lay outside the gene matches. CDR3 DNA sequence: TGTGCCTGGGGCGGGACAGGGGGTTATCAGCCCCAGCATTTT. It codes for CAWGGTGGYQPQHF.

The genes are TRBV25-1 and TRBJ1-2; no definite D call. The CDR3 is made up of 15 amino acids. Between the trimmed V and J ends, which lost 4 bases and 4 bases, there was a span of 16 bases. CDR1 is MGHDK and CDR2 is SYGVNS in the germline V gene. DNA of the CDR3: TGTGCCAGCAGTGTAACCGGGTCAGTCACCTATGGCTACACCTTC. Its translation: CASSVTGSVTYGYTF.

The chain links TRBV4-3 to TRBJ2-5, with TRBD2 matching over 12 bases. This CDR3 has 17 residues. The germline V gene encodes CDR1 LGHNA and CDR2 YSLEER. V was pared by 1 base and J by 4 bases, with 7 bases of the junction left unmatched. The CDR3 loop is CASSQVDGLAGRETQYF. The CDR3 DNA sequence: TGCGCCAGCAGCCAAGTCGACGGACTAGCGGGACGAGAGACCCAGTACTTC.

V usage is TRBV2 and J usage is TRBJ2-7; 7 bases fit TRBD1. Germline lookup yields CDR1 SNHLY and CDR2 FYNNEI. V lost 7 bases, J lost 2 bases, and 8 bases stayed unmatched. This CDR3 has 14 residues. CDR3 DNA sequence: TGTGCCAGCACCCCGATGGGACAGACCTACGAGCAGTACTTC. Translation: CASTPMGQTYEQYF.

This clone has only one observation. The chain recombines TRBV6-4 with TRBJ1-5; D not certain. Germline CDR1 MRHNA, CDR2 SNTAGT. This CDR3 contains 15 residues. The V end was cut by 8 bases, the J end by 0 bases, with 14 bases between. This CDR3 is CASEGKACSNQPQHF. CDR3 nucleotide sequence: TGTGCCAGCGAGGGCAAGGCATGTAGCAATCAGCCCCAGCATTTT.

V is TRBV28 and J is TRBJ1-1; D is ambiguous. The CDR3 length is 12 residues. The germline CDR1 and CDR2 sequences are MDHEN and SYDVKM. The ends were cut back, 4 bases at V and 1 base at J, with 4 bases in the middle. The CDR3 nucleotides read TGTGCCAGCAGTTCAGGGAACACTGAAGCTTTCTTT. It is translated as CASSSGNTEAFF.

This clone was counted between two and nine times. The chain combines TRBV10-3 with TRBJ2-3; 9 positions match TRBD2. Per the germline V gene, CDR1 is ENHRY and CDR2 is SYGVKD. This CDR3 is built from 15 residues. Losses at the gene ends were 0 bases for V and 3 bases for J; bases not matched to a gene: 1. CDR3 residues: CAISESSGRTDTQYF. In DNA form, the CDR3 reads TGTGCCATCAGTGAGTCTAGCGGGAGAACAGATACGCAGTATTTT.

This chain uses TRBV5-1 with TRBJ2-3; TRBD2 matches at 8 bases. CDR1 is SGHRS and CDR2 is YFSETQ in the germline V gene. V was pared by 4 bases and J by 0 bases, with 7 bases of the junction left unmatched. The CDR3 sequence is 16 residues long. CDR3 protein: CASSPTSGYSTDTQYF. CDR3 in DNA: TGCGCCAGCAGCCCCACTAGCGGTTATAGCACAGATACGCAGTATTTT.

V and J are TRBV27 and TRBJ1-2, with D possibly TRBD1 on 6 matching bases. V lost 5 bases, J lost 4 bases, and 11 bases lay in between. The CDR3 has 13 amino acids. Germline CDR1 and CDR2: MNHEY and SMNVEV (reference sequence). The CDR3 coding sequence is TGTGCCAGCAGTCTTATACAGGGCTATGGCTACACCTTC. This encodes CASSLIQGYGYTF.

The V call is TRBV7-2, the J call TRBJ2-3, with 7 bases identical to TRBD2. The germline V gene encodes CDR1 SGHTA and CDR2 FQGNSA. The CDR3 is 14 residues long. V shed 0 bases, J shed 5 bases, and the junction held 2 bases outside the gene matches. DNA of the CDR3: TGTGCCAGCAGCTTAGCCCGGGAGGTAGATACGCAGTATTTT. Protein: CASSLAREVDTQYF.

The rearrangement uses TRBV5-5 and TRBJ1-1; TRBD1 matches 7 bases. This CDR3 contains 12 residues. J lost 7 bases, V lost 3 bases, and 3 bases had no gene match. CDR1 and CDR2 from the germline V gene are SGHKS and YYEKEE (reference sequence). CDR3 DNA sequence: TGTGCCAGCAGCTCGAGGACAGGTGAAGCTTTCTTT. Amino acids: CASSSRTGEAFF.